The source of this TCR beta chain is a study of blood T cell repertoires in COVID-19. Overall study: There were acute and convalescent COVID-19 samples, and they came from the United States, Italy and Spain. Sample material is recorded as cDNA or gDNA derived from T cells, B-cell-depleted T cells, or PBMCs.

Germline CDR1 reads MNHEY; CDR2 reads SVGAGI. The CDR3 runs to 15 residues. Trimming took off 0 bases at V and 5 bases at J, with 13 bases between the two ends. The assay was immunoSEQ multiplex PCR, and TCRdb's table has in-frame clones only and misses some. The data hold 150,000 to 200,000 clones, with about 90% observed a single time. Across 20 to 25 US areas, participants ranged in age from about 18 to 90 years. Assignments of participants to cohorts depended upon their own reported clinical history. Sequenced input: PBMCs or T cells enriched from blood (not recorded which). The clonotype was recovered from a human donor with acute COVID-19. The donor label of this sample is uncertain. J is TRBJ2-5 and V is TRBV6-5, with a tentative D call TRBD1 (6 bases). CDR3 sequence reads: CASSYSNRAGETQYF. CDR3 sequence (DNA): TGTGCCAGCAGTTACTCGAACAGGGCGGGCGAGACCCAGTACTTC.